The clone carrying this T cell receptor (beta chain) has a count of ten or more. What it binds is unknown. The sample comes from a study of T cells after yellow fever vaccination. Background on the study: For low cell numbers, libraries were made with SMART-Seq v4 Ultra Low Input.

General study points: Abundant clonotypes from the bulk population could have been carried over as contaminants into FACS-sorted repertoires. In post-booster samples, most primary-vaccination clones reappeared (just under 97% CD4, 70% to 90% CD8).

TCR cDNA was made by 5'RACE template switching, adding a universal primer site and UMIs. TCRdb reprocessed the 5' RACE reads via MiXCR and lists one record per CDR3 protein. The sample records approximately 250,000 distinct CDR3 sequences, 6% to 8% being singletons. Germline V gene sequence: CDR1 SGHAT, CDR2 FQDESV (reference sequence). CDR3 length: 18 amino acids. V was clipped by 4 bases and J by 4 bases; unmatched bases: 10. Sequences were derived from CD4+ T cells sorted from PBMCs, sampled on the day of the yellow fever booster vaccination. V and J are TRBV11-1 and TRBJ2-2; 12 nucleotides align to TRBD2. This clonotype was sampled from a man aged 25-40 years who received the YFV17D yellow fever vaccine. The chain's CDR3 is CASSSPTSGSSFTGELFF. Written as DNA, the CDR3 is TGTGCCAGCAGCTCACCGACTAGCGGGAGTTCCTTCACCGGGGAGCTGTTTTTT.